This T cell receptor beta chain was found in a study of T cell repertoires in cytomegalovirus infection. As for the study in general: From public TCR beta signatures came an indication of both CMV infection and matching HLA type.

Study-level results: Ex vivo responses were dominated by HLA-C-restricted CMV-specific TCR beta clonotypes.

Only a few counts were recorded for this clonotype. Its antigen is not known. One entry per CDR3 protein results from TCRdb running MiXCR on the reads. In the table there are 650,000 to 900,000 distinct CDR3 sequences, under 35% of which are singletons. With 5 bases clipped from V and 5 bases from J, the junction kept 6 bases outside the gene matches. The CDR3 sequence is 15 residues long. Germline V CDR1 and CDR2: SEHNR, FQNEAQ (reference sequence). This specimen was cultured CD8+ T cells from PBMCs, taken from culture after CMV antigen stimulation. V usage is TRBV7-9 and J usage is TRBJ1-1; 12 nucleotides match TRBD1. This TCR came from a human donor in good health (CMV status not recorded). Some clones in this sample may be carry-over from other donors' samples. CDR3 bases: TGTGCCAGCAGCGGGCCGGGACAGGGGGCGACTGAAGCTTTCTTT. Amino acids: CASSGPGQGATEAFF.